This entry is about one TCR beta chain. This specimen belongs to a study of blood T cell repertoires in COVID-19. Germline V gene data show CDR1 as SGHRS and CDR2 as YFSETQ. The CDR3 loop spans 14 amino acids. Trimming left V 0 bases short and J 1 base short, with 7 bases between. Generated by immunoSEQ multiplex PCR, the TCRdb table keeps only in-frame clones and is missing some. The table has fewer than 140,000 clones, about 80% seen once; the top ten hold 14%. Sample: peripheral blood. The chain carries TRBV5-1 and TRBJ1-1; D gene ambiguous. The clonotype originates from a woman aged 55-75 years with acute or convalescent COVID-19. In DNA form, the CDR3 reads TGCGCCAGCAGCTTGGCCTGGGCGAACACTGAAGCTTTCTTT. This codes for CASSLAWANTEAFF.